Below, one TCR beta chain is given with its context. This clone appeared once. Its antigen remains undetermined. No much larger clone is present one base from it, and per-base qualities are unavailable. Taken from cysteine to phenylalanine, the CDR3 has 15 residues. Of all the DNA, just the CDR3 is kept, 45 bases in frame from base 1. V gives up 4 bases and J gives up 0 bases, and the segment between their germline ends measures 10 bases. Sequences MGHRA (CDR1) and YSYEKL (CDR2) are obtained from the germline V gene. The cohort was made up of roughly 670 healthy bone marrow donors. At the time of sampling, all cohort members were nominally healthy, though unrecorded immune exposures were likely present. The donor was CMV seronegative and belonged to the group of more than 300 seronegative cohort members. Each donor provided a peripheral blood sample, and peripheral blood mononuclear cells were used for TCR beta sequencing. The Qiagen DNeasy Blood Extraction Kit was used to extract genomic DNA from the blood cell samples.

Library construction relied on the immunoSEQ multiplex PCR assay. For the multiplex PCR, a mixture combining 60 forward primers for TCR Vbeta segments and 13 reverse primers for TCR Jbeta segments was used. The CDR3 region of rearranged TCR beta genes was amplified from genomic DNA by a multiplex PCR assay. The amplified TCR beta libraries were sequenced on the Illumina HiSeq System as 87-base-pair reads. Per the original workflow: A later analysis counted 65 million to 90 million unique TCR beta chains across the 690 or so repertoires, and roughly 9.9 million of these chains were shared by at least two donors. Raw reads were error-corrected and collapsed into unique sequences by a nearest-neighbor algorithm in which closely related sequences were merged to remove PCR and sequencing errors. Alignment of CDR3 sequences to IMGT reference sequences was used to assign V, D and J gene segments. For a sequence to be retained, at least a six-nucleotide match to both a V gene segment and a J gene segment was required. Rearrangements were classified as productive when the CDR3 lacked stop codons and remained in frame with V and J, and all other rearrangements were classified as non-productive. Following IMGT convention, CDR3 was defined as the stretch from the second conserved V-encoded cysteine to the conserved J-encoded phenylalanine. In an earlier analysis of 550 to 650 of the donors, sequences lacking an unambiguous match to a single V gene segment were excluded. An earlier analysis of a few hundred of the donors called V segments functional above 56.7% productive rearrangements and segregating when the between-donor standard deviation exceeded 5%. A statistical classification framework was built for diagnosing cytomegalovirus status from the catalog of TCR beta chain sequences. A later analysis assigned V and J genes by comparing TCR nucleotide sequences with IMGT/GENE-DB human TR gene sequences. Using the TCRdist pipeline, a later analysis assigned CDR3 sequences along with most-parsimonious VDJ recombination scenarios. In a later analysis, each TCR beta chain was defined by its CDR3 amino acid sequence together with its V-gene family, and reads without a unique V-gene family were excluded. A later analysis removed several hundred highly shared, low-generation-probability nucleotide sequences to deal with suspected cross-contamination and a sequencing artifact. In a later analysis, a clonal expansion index was calculated for each public chain from normalized within-repertoire ranks of inferred template counts. A later analysis computed generation probabilities with a VDJ recombination model fitted to out-of-frame rearrangements, and checked the results against IGoR. Hypergeometric tests were used in a later analysis to score TCR-TCR, TCR-HLA and TCR-CMV co-occurrence, with a repertoire-size bias correction applied to the TCR pairs. False discovery rates were estimated in a later analysis by permuting HLA or CMV assignments 20 times. In a later analysis, co-occurring TCRs were grouped with DBSCAN, and TCRdist sequence similarity was added when clustering was performed within HLA-allele-positive subsets. Repertoires with fewer than 30,000 or more than 120,000 public chains were left out of co-occurrence clustering, as were four to six repertoires with anomalous nucleotide sharing. The clones in this table, taken by TCRdb from immuneACCESS, are in-frame only. Not every clone is retained; where verified, under half of the shortfall comes from an unresolved V gene, and the cause of the rest is unknown. Clone size and V and J calls were adopted from that table, with D and trimming inferred from the DNA. The sample contains around 150,000 clones, around 69% of them found a single time. Of the sample, over 2.5% is held by the ten largest clones.

This sample was included in a study of cytomegalovirus exposure and HLA in healthy donors (dated by TCRdb to 2016 to 2017). Regarding the complete study: According to an earlier analysis of a few hundred of the donors, about 179 million T cells yielded 90 million to 130 million unique TCR beta sequences and about 300 Gb of sequence data. Around 300 gigabases of sequencing data and some 85 million unique TCR sequences were included in an early release covering roughly 600 HLA-typed donors. The genetic ancestry cluster associated with self-reported Caucasian donors included about 81% of the 398 genotyped donors. The study aimed to test whether cataloging public T cell receptors could reveal signatures of past pathogen exposure. The T cell repertoires of roughly 660 subjects were profiled by immunosequencing and related to cytomegalovirus serostatus. Besides the first cohort of approximately 710 subjects, a separate validation cohort made up of roughly 130 different subjects was used. To predict cytomegalovirus infection status, the study combined high-throughput TCR immunosequencing, statistical association of individual TCRs with disease status, and machine learning. To study patterns of TCR occurrence, a later analysis re-analyzed previously published TCR beta repertoires from under 750 donors and added high-resolution HLA genotyping. Rather than drawing on any new phenotypic data, the later analysis identified candidate immune exposures from TCR beta sequences and the way those sequences occurred across donors. To decide whether each TCR beta V gene segment behaved as functional or pseudogenic, an earlier analysis of over 500 of the donors relied on high-throughput TCR beta sequencing. Donor age, sex, ethnicity and CMV serostatus were compiled together with the repertoire data. Genome-wide SNP genotypes for about 65% of the roughly 700 donors were used in a later genetic analysis, which treated that subset as a discovery cohort. All discovery cohort repertoires had been generated on a single sequencing platform. HLA typing included class I and class II loci at four-digit resolution. Typing coverage differed by locus: A, B, C, DRB1 and DQB1 were typed in roughly 620-630 donors, DQA1 in 522, DPA1 in 600 to 610, and DPB1 in 400 to 480. Four or five DR-DQ haplotypes were handled as single units for association and clustering because linkage in the cohort was strong. On average, roughly 240,000 unique TCR beta nucleotide sequences were sequenced per donor among about 400 genotyped donors of the cohort, with roughly 20% of those sequences being non-productive. Points the paper makes about the study in general: Sequencing depth was assumed to be roughly uniform across donors in the presence/absence analyses, though that assumption may not hold. In a later analysis, HLA-associated TCR beta chains were found to be more clonally expanded and to have lower generation probabilities than equally common non-associated chains. A later analysis associated about 17,000 TCR beta sequences with specific HLA alleles at a false discovery rate of 0.05. A later genetic analysis reported fewer N-insertions in productive TCRs among donors in an Asian-associated ancestry cluster than the 666-donor mean. In vitro tests confirmed that three of the cytomegalovirus-associated TCR beta chains recognize cytomegalovirus antigens. Most TCR sequences were seen in very few donors, while some public TCRs were found in many individuals. A later analysis reported that several top co-occurrence clusters appeared linked to parvovirus B19, influenza, CMV and Epstein-Barr virus. A later analysis found that TCR association rates varied across HLA loci, with DRB1 alleles showing the most associated TCRs and HLA-C alleles the fewest. A further reported finding was that TCR beta sequences accurately predicted the HLA-A and HLA-B alleles for most subjects in the first cohort. Because HLA typing was unavailable for some donors at each locus, only the typed subset was used in association tests. The only immune exposure information available for the cohort was CMV serostatus. Linkage disequilibrium might explain the correlated functional status among segregating V segments, but an unknown experimental factor could not be excluded. A group of highly shared sequence variants was considered likely to be a technical artifact of the sequencing pipeline. V-gene and J-gene trimming of TCR beta chains was associated with a missense DCLRE1C variant in a later genetic analysis, and the association was replicated in an independent cohort. The 87-base-pair reads could not distinguish some IMGT-functional V segments, including TRBV6-2 and TRBV6-3, so those segments were excluded. Because counts were too low, 15 to 20 rarely observed V segments, including chromosome 9 orphons, were left out of the earlier analysis of over 550 of the donors. In both the original and validation cohorts, the classifier was reported to diagnose cytomegalovirus status with high specificity and sensitivity. According to a later analysis, most CMV-associated TCR beta chains appeared to be HLA-restricted, and the HLA associations seemed to be driven largely by CMV exposure. An earlier analysis of 587 of the donors showed that most TCR beta V segments appeared in productive rearrangements either about 87% or about 30% of the time, which broadly matched IMGT annotations. A total of fewer than 200 TCR beta chains were listed by the study as associated with cytomegalovirus. According to the authors, the approach could potentially be generalized to other disease states and immunological phenotypes. In this cohort, only TCR beta chains were sequenced, and detectable features were limited by the absence of alpha or paired-chain data. When HLA alleles, especially DR and DQ, strongly co-occurred, TCR associations were difficult to assign to individual alleles.

The sequence is built from TRBV4-1 and TRBJ2-1, with the D gene too uncertain to name. The sequenced sample was PBMCs. The origin of this receptor is a woman between 25 and 40 years old in good health and CMV-seronegative. The base sequence is TGCGCCAGCAGCCCTAGAATCAGCTCCTACAATGAGCAGTTCTTC. It specifies CASSPRISSYNEQFF.